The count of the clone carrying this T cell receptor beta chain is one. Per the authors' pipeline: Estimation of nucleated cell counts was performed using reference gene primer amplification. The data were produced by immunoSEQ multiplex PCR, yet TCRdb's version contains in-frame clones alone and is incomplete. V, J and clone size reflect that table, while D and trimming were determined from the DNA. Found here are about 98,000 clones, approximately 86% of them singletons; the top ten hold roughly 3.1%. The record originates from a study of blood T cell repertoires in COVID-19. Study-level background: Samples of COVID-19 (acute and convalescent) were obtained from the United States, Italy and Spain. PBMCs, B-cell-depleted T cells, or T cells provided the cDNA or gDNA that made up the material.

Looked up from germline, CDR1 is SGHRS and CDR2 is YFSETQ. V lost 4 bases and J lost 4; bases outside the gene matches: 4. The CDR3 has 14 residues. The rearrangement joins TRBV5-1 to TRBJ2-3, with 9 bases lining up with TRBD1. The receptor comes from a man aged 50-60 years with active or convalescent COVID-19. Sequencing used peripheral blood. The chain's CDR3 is CASSLTGGSDTQYF. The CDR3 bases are TGCGCCAGCAGCCTGACAGGGGGATCAGATACGCAGTATTTT.